This T cell receptor (beta chain) was sequenced for a study of T cell responses to AZD1222 COVID-19 vaccine. CDR1 is DFQATT, CDR2 SNEGSKA, per germline (reference sequence). The V and J ends lost 5 bases and 12 bases, in that order; junction bases with no gene match: 7. The CDR3 length is 11 residues. In the case of this clone: The antigen remains undetermined.

Regarding the study as a whole: Regions 160-218 and 743-854 held dominance among vaccine-associated CD4 TCRs, which spanned spike. White British people made up most donors, females outnumbered males, and clonal diversity was possibly underestimated.

Assay used: immunoSEQ multiplex PCR; TCRdb lists only in-frame clones, some missing. The data contain 93,000 or so clones, 90% of them seen just once; the ten biggest clones take up 4.8%. This chain joins TRBV20-1 and TRBJ1-5, with 7 bases lining up with TRBD1. The sequence derives from an adult in good health. This sample comprised peripheral blood, obtained on day 0 of AZD1222 vaccination. The CDR3: CSALLQGIQHF. The CDR3, as DNA: TGCAGTGCTTTACTACAGGGGATCCAGCATTTT.